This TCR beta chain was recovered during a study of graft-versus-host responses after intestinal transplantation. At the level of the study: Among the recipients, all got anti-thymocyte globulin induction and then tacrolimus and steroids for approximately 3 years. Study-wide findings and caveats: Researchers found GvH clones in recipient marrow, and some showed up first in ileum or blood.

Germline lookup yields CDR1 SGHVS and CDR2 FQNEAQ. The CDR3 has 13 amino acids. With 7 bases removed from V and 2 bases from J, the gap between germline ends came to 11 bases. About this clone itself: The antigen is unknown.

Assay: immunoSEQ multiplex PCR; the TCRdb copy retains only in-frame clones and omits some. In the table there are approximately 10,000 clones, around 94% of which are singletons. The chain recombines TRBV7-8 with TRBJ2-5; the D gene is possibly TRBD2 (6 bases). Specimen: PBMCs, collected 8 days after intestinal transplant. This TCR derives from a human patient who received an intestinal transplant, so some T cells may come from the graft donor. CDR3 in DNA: TGTGCCAGCAAAAAGCGGGCGCAAGAGACCCAGTACTTC. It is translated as CASKKRAQETQYF. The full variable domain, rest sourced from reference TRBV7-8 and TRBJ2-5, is GAGVSQSPRYKVAKRGQDVALRCDPISGHVSLFWYQQALGQGPEFLTYFQNEAQLDKSGLPSDRFFAERPEGSVSTLKIQRTQQEDSAVYLCASKKRAQETQYFGPGTRLLVL.